This TCR beta chain was identified during a study of naive and memory T cell subsets. The beta constant-region primer was an equimolar mix of two oligonucleotides covering TRBC1 and TRBC2. Via MiXCR, TCRdb re-called the UMI-ligation and nested PCR reads, giving one row per CDR3 protein. Here the sample spans 130,000 to 150,000 distinct CDR3 sequences, about a sixth being singletons. The receptor was derived from a human donor in good health. Specimen: naive CD4+ T cells from blood.

The CDR3 sequence: CSVDSGVETQYF. Here the CDR3 DNA reads TGCAGCGTTGATTCGGGAGTAGAGACCCAGTACTTC. This chain uses TRBV29-1 with TRBJ2-5; D perhaps matches TRBD2 (6 bases). V shed 3 bases and J shed 4 bases, with 9 bases lying between them. There are 12 residues in the CDR3. Germline loops: CDR1 SQVTM, CDR2 ANQGSEA.